The T cell receptor beta chain described here comes from a study of blood T cell repertoires in COVID-19 (dated by TCRdb to 2020 to 2022). About the study as a whole: Samples from collaborators originated in the United States, Italy and Spain and spanned both the acute and convalescent phases of COVID-19. The material from the prospective study consisted of cDNA or gDNA derived from T cells, B-cell-depleted T cells, or PBMCs. Subjects who had been exposed to COVID-19, were actively infected with it, or had recovered from it provided the deeply sampled blood TCRbeta repertoires that made up the dataset. The repertoires were made available in a free public database intended to serve as a resource for research on the immune response to SARS-CoV-2. The samples were drawn from two sources: the first 160 participants of the ongoing ImmuneRACE study, and 950 to 1,500 subjects contributed by 6 global collaborators. Sample metadata almost always included a de-identified subject ID, COVID-19 status, age in years and sex. Where available, HLA class I and class II types were taken from metadata supplied by the sample provider and were not determined by assay-based typing. On the study overall, not on this receptor specifically: Clinical and demographic metadata were provided uncurated, with the amount varying by source and participant.

The CDR3, cysteine through phenylalanine, is 14 amino acids long. CDR3 DNA only is kept here, 42 bases in frame from base 1. According to the germline V gene, CDR1 reads SGHRS and CDR2 reads YFSETQ. The germline V and J ends show losses of 4 bases and 2 bases respectively, and no gene match explains 4 bases of the junction. A note on this clone: This clone's antigen is unknown. No base quality information exists; no much larger clone differs at one position.

Each collaborating institution followed its own protocols to collect whole blood in K2EDTA tubes. For TCRbeta analysis, collaborators shipped samples in one of three forms: frozen whole blood, isolated PBMCs, or DNA extracted from either of those sample types. TCRbeta CDR3 regions were amplified from genomic DNA using the immunoSEQ Assay, a bias-controlled multiplex PCR. Processing in the source paper ran as follows. Within the assay, amplification of reference gene primers was used to estimate how many nucleated cells each sample contained. To quantify the absolute abundance of each unique TCRbeta CDR3 rearrangement, sequence reads were collapsed and filtered. For each sample, productive Simpson clonality was calculated as the square root of Simpson's diversity index over productive rearrangements. The table was pulled from immuneACCESS by TCRdb, which kept in-frame rearrangements only. Such tables lose some clones; where checked, under half of the loss comes from unresolved V genes, and the rest has no known cause. V and J calls and clone size are as listed in that table; D and trimming were resolved from the DNA. This sample is represented by about 68,000 clones; approximately 89% of them were singletons. Roughly 8.2% of the sample lies in the top ten.

The receptor was isolated from a man aged 45 to 65 with active COVID-19. The sequence is built from TRBV5-1 and TRBJ2-5; 8 junctional bases match TRBD1. The sequenced sample was peripheral blood. In nucleotide form, the sequence is TGCGCCAGCAGCGGCAGGACAGGGCAAGAGACCCAGTACTTC. This is translated as CASSGRTGQETQYF.